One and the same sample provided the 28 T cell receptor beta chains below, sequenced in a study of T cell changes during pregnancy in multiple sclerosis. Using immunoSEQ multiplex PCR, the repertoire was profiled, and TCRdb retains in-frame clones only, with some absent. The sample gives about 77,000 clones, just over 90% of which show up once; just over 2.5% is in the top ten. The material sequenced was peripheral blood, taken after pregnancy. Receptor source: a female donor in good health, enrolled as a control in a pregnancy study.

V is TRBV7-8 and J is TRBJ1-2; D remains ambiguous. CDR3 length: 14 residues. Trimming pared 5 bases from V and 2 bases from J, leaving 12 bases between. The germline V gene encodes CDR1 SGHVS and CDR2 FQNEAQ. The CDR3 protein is CASSPRFQNYGYTF. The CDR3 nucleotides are TGTGCCAGCAGCCCCAGATTCCAGAACTATGGCTACACCTTC.

CDR3 protein: CASTMEAQPAEKLFF. CDR3 nucleotide sequence: TGTGCCAGCACCATGGAGGCACAGCCCGCTGAAAAACTGTTTTTT. This chain links TRBV5-6 with TRBJ1-4; no reliable D call. Per the germline V gene, CDR1 is SGHDT and CDR2 is YYEEEE. Trimming cost V 6 bases and J 7 bases, with 19 bases left between them. The CDR3 sequence is 15 residues long.

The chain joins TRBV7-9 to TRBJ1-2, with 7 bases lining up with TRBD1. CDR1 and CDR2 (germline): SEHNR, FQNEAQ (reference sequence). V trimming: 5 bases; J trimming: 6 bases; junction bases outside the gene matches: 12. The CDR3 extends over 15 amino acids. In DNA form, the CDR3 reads TGTGCCAGCAGCCAAGGACAGGCTCCAACCGATGGCTACACCTTC. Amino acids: CASSQGQAPTDGYTF.

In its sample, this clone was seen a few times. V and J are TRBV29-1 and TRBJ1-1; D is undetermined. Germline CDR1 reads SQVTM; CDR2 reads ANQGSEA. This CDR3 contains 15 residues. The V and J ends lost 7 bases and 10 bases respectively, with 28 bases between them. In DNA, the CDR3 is TGCAGCGCCGCGAAGGCGATGGAGCCGGAACGGGTAGCTTTCTTT. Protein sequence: CSAAKAMEPERVAFF.

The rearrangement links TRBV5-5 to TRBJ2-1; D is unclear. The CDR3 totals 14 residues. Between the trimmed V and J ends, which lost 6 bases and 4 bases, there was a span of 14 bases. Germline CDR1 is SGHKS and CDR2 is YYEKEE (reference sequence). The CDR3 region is CASMLESAYNEQFF. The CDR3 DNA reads TGTGCCAGCATGTTGGAGTCGGCGTACAATGAGCAGTTCTTC.

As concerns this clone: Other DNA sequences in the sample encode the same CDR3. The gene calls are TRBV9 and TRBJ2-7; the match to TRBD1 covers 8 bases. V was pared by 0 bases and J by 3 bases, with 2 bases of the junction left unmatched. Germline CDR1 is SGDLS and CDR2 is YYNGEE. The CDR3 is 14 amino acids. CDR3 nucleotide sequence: TGTGCCAGCAGCGTAGGGGGGACAGGCTACGAGCAGTACTTC. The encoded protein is CASSVGGTGYEQYF.

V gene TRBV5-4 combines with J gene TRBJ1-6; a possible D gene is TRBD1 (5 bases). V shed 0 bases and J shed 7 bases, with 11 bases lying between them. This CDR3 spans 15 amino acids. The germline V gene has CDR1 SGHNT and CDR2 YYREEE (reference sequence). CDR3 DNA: TGTGCCAGCAGCTTGGGCCAGGGAGGAAATTCACCCCTCCACTTT. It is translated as CASSLGQGGNSPLHF.

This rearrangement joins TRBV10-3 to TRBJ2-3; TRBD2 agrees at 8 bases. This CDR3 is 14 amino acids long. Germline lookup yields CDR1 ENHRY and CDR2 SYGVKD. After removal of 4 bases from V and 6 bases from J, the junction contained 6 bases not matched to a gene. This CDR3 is CAISGAGAEDTQYF. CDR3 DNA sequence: TGTGCCATCAGTGGAGCGGGGGCCGAGGATACGCAGTATTTT.

For the CDR3, the DNA is TGTGCCAGTAGGAGGGACAGGGGCTACGAGCAGTACTTC. This codes for CASRRDRGYEQYF. The genes are TRBV19 and TRBJ2-7; TRBD1 aligns across 10 bases. Germline CDR1 is LNHDA and CDR2 is SQIVND (reference sequence). The CDR3 has 13 amino acids. After removal of 6 bases from V and 3 bases from J, the junction contained 2 bases not matched to a gene.

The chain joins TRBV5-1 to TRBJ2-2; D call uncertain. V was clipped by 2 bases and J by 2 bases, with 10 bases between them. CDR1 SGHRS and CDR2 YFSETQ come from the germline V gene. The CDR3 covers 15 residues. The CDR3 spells CASSFVVSNTGELFF. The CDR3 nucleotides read TGCGCCAGCAGCTTTGTAGTCTCTAACACCGGGGAGCTGTTTTTT.

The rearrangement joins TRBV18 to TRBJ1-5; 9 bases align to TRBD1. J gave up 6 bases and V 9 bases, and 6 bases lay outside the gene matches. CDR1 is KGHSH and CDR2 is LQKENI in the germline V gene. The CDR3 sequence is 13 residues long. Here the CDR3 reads CASRQGEVQPQHF. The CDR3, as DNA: TGTGCCAGTCGACAGGGGGAGGTTCAGCCCCAGCATTTT.

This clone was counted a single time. Written as DNA, the CDR3 is TGTGCCAGCAGCTCAAACAGGGACATGAACACTGAAGCTTTCTTT. Its translation is CASSSNRDMNTEAFF. The chain uses TRBV7-9 and TRBJ1-1; D perhaps matches TRBD1 (6 bases). The ends were cut back, 4 bases at V and 0 bases at J, with 12 bases in the middle. Germline V gene lookup returns CDR1 SEHNR and CDR2 FQNEAQ (reference sequence). The CDR3 covers 15 residues.

The CDR3 DNA reads as TGTGCCAGCAGCTTCCAGGGGCCTGGGGCCACCGGGGAGCTGTTTTTT. It specifies CASSFQGPGATGELFF. This chain connects TRBV7-2 to TRBJ2-2; D might be TRBD1 (6 bases). The CDR3 loop spans 16 amino acids. Trimming took 3 bases from V and 4 from J, leaving 15 bases between them. Germline CDR1 SGHTA, CDR2 FQGNSA.

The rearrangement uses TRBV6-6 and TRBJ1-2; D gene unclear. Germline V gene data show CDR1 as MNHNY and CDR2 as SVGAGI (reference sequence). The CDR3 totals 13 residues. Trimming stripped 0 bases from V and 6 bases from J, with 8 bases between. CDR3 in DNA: TGTGCCAGCAGTTACTCGAGCGGGAATGGCTACACCTTC. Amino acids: CASSYSSGNGYTF.

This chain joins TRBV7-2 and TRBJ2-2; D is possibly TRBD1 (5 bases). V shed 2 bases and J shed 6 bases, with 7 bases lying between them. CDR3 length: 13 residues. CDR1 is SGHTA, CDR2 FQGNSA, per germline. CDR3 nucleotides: TGTGCCAGCAGCTTACAGGGTTCCGGGGAGCTGTTTTTT. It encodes CASSLQGSGELFF.

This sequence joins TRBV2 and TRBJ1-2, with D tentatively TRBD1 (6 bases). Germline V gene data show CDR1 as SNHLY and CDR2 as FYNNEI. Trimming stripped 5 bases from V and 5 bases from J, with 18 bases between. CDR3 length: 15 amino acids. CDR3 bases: TGTGCCAGCAGTCCGCGGGGGCAATTAGGATATGGCTACACCTTC. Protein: CASSPRGQLGYGYTF. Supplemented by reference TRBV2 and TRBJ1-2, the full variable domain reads EPEVTQTPSHQVTQMGQEVILRCVPISNHLYFYWYRQILGQKVEFLVSFYNNEISEKSEIFDDQFSVERPDGSNFTLKIRSTKLEDSAMYFCASSPRGQLGYGYTFGSGTRLTVV.

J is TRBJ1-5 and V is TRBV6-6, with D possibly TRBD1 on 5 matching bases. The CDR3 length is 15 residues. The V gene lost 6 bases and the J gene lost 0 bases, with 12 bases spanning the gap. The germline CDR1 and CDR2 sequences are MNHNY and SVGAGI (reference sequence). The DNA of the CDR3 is TGTGCCAGCAGCACGGGACTGATTAGCAATCAGCCCCAGCATTTT. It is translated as CASSTGLISNQPQHF.

The DNA of the CDR3 is TGTGCCAGCAGCTCCGGGACAGGGGACACCGGGGAGCTGTTTTTT. It codes for CASSSGTGDTGELFF. The V and J genes are TRBV7-9 and TRBJ2-2; 10 bases match TRBD1. Germline V CDR1 and CDR2: SEHNR, FQNEAQ (reference sequence). Germline trimming cut 4 bases from V and 3 bases from J; bases unmatched to any gene: 2. CDR3 length: 15 amino acids.

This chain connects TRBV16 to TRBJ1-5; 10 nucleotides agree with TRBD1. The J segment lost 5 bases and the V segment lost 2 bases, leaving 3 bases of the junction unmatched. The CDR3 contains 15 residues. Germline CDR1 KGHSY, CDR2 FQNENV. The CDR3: CASSQMTGGYQPQHF. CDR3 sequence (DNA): TGTGCCAGCAGCCAAATGACAGGGGGCTATCAGCCCCAGCATTTT.

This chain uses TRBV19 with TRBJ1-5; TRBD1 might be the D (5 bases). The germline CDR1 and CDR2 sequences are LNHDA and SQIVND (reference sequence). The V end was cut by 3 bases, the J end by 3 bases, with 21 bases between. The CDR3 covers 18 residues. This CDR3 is CASSMFSGGRVTNQPQHF. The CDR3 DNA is TGTGCCAGTAGTATGTTTTCGGGGGGAAGAGTGACCAATCAGCCCCAGCATTTT. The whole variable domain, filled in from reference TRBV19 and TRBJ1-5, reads DGGITQSPKYLFRKEGQNVTLSCEQNLNHDAMYWYRQDPGQGLRLIYYSQIVNDFQKGDIAEGYSVSREKKESFPLTVTSAQKNPTAFYLCASSMFSGGRVTNQPQHFGDGTRLSIL.

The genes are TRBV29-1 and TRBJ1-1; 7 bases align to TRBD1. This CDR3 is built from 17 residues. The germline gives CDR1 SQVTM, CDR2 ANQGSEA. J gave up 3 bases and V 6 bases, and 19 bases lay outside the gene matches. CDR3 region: CSVAPLRGGGKDTEAFF. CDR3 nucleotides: TGCAGCGTGGCCCCTTTACGAGGAGGGGGCAAGGACACTGAAGCTTTCTTT. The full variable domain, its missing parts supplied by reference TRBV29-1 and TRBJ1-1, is SAVISQKPSRDICQRGTSLTIQCQVDSQVTMMFWYRQQPGQSLTLIATANQGSEATYESGFVIDKFPISRPNLTFSTLTVSNMSPEDSSIYLCSVAPLRGGGKDTEAFFGQGTRLTVV.

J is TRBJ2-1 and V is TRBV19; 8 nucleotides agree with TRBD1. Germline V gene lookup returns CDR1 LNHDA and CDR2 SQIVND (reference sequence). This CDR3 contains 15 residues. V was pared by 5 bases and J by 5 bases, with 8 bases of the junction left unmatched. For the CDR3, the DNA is TGTGCCAGTAGTCTCCGGGACAGGAGAGACAATGAGCAGTTCTTC. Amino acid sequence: CASSLRDRRDNEQFF. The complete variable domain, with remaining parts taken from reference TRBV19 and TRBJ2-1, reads DGGITQSPKYLFRKEGQNVTLSCEQNLNHDAMYWYRQDPGQGLRLIYYSQIVNDFQKGDIAEGYSVSREKKESFPLTVTSAQKNPTAFYLCASSLRDRRDNEQFFGPGTRLTVL.

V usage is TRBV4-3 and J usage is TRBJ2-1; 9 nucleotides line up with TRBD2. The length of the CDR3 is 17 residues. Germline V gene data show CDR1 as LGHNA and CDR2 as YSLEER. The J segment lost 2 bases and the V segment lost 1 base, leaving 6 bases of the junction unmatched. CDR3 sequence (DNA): TGCGCCAGCAGCCAAGGGATAGCGGGAGACGCCTACAATGAGCAGTTCTTC. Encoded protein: CASSQGIAGDAYNEQFF.

The CDR3 coding sequence is TGTGCCTGGAGTGTCGGAGCGGGGGGGTACCAAGAGACCCAGTACTTC. Translating gives CAWSVGAGGYQETQYF. V gene TRBV30 combines with J gene TRBJ2-5; 10 bases are shared with TRBD2. The CDR3 has 16 amino acids. V was clipped by 0 bases and J by 0 bases; unmatched bases: 4. Germline CDR1 reads GTSNPN; CDR2 reads SVGIG (reference sequence).

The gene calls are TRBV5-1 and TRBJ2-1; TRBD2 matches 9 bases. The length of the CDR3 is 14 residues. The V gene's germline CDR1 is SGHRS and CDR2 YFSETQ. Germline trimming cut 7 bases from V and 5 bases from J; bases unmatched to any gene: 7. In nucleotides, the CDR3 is TGCGCCAGCCGTATTAGCGGGGGTAACAATGAGCAGTTCTTC. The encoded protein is CASRISGGNNEQFF.

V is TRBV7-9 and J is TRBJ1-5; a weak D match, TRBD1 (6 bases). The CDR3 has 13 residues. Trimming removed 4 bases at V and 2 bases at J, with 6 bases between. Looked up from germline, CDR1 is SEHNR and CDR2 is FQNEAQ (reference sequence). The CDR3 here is CASSYRGNQPQHF. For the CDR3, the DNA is TGTGCCAGCAGCTACAGGGGCAATCAGCCCCAGCATTTT.

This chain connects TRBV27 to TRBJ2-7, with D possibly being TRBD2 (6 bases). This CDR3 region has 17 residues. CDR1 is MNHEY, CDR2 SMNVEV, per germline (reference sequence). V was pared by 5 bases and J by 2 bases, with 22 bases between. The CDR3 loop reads CASSPQPRGTVAYEQYF. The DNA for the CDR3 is TGTGCCAGCAGTCCACAACCCCGTGGGACTGTTGCCTACGAGCAGTACTTC.

The CDR3 reads CASNRGGLGTEAFF. CDR3 sequence (DNA): TGTGCCAGCAATCGCGGGGGGTTGGGGACTGAAGCTTTCTTT. The chain combines TRBV27 with TRBJ1-1; perhaps TRBD1 as D (5 bases). Trimming stripped 7 bases from V and 5 bases from J, with 17 bases between. The CDR3 is made up of 14 amino acids. Germline V lookup: CDR1 MNHEY, CDR2 SMNVEV (reference sequence).